This TCR beta chain was observed in a study of tumor and adjacent non-tumor tissue in lung cancer. The CDR3 has 14 residues. The germline gives CDR1 MNHEY, CDR2 SVGEGT. Study-level findings and limits: Tumor tissue had significantly higher TCR diversity than normal lung.

This sample's RNA came from whole unsorted tissue. This clonotype has just a few counts. Antigen: not known. Given a much more abundant clone one base away, this may be a read error. A modified ARM-PCR protocol with three rounds of nested PCR amplified TCRbeta. TCRdb redid the calling of the multiplex PCR reads with MiXCR, one entry per CDR3 protein. This table has 60,000 to 85,000 distinct CDR3 sequences, around 73% appearing once. The material sequenced was lung tumor tissue. V usage is TRBV6-2 or TRBV6-3 and J usage is TRBJ2-3, with 8 bases matching TRBD1. The TCR sequence derives from a man between 60 and 75 years old with non-small cell lung cancer. The CDR3 loop is CASSFSGGTDMQYF. The CDR3 DNA follows: TGTGCCAGCAGTTTTTCAGGGGGCACAGATATGCAGTATTTT.